This T cell receptor (beta chain) was obtained from a study of blood T cell repertoires in COVID-19. In assigning cohorts, the study relied on participant-reported clinical history. Recovery among Cohort 3 donors was established by two negative PCRs, clearance, or symptom resolution. Some clones are missing from TCRdb's copy, which holds only in-frame ones; the method was immunoSEQ multiplex PCR. In the table there are about 330,000 clones, about 92% of which are singletons. After removal of 4 bases from V and 2 bases from J, the junction contained 14 bases not matched to a gene. The CDR3 is 18 residues long. CDR1 LGHNA and CDR2 YSLEER come from the germline V gene.

Sequenced sample: PBMCs or T cells enriched from blood (not recorded which). This clonotype was obtained from a woman aged 25-40 years who had recovered from COVID-19. The chain uses TRBV4-3 and TRBJ2-7, with TRBD1 matching over 10 bases. CDR3: CASSRYPTSGQGAYEQYF. In DNA form, the CDR3 reads TGCGCCAGCAGCCGATACCCAACCTCCGGACAGGGGGCCTACGAGCAGTACTTC.